The 25 T cell receptor beta chains below all came from one sample that was sequenced in a study of T cell repertoires in cytomegalovirus infection (dated by TCRdb to about 2019). The treatment or condition label, as the study defines it: in vitro stimulation with specific CMV peptide epitopes to enrich CMV-specific T cells. Sequencing instrument: Illumina HiSeq 1500. The public reads were reprocessed in TCRdb via fastp at Q25 and MiXCR, keeping in-frame beta chains. Every CDR3 protein is listed once, alongside the most common genes and DNA of its rows. This sample comprises fewer than 1,000,000 distinct CDR3 sequences, approximately 31% of them detected only once. The top ten clonotypes cover around an eighth of the sample. The antigens these receptors bind are not known. Sequenced here: cultured CD8+ T cells from PBMCs, sampled from culture after CMV antigen stimulation. These receptors all stem from a human donor in good health (CMV status not recorded). Some clones in this sample may be carry-over from other donors' samples.

The chain joins TRBV10-2 to TRBJ2-3; 9 bases line up with TRBD2. The CDR3 is 15 amino acids. The germline V gene has CDR1 WSHSY and CDR2 SAAADI. Trimming at V came to 4 bases and at J to 5 bases, leaving 7 bases not matched to a gene. The CDR3 DNA reads as TGCGCCAGCAGTGGCGGGGGGGCCTGGGAAGATACGCAGTATTTT. It codes for CASSGGGAWEDTQYF.

The V call is TRBV10-3, the J call TRBJ1-1; the match to TRBD1 covers 8 bases. This CDR3 comprises 14 residues. V shed 3 bases and J 4 bases; nucleotides not matched to a gene: 4. Germline CDR1 ENHRY, CDR2 SYGVKD. DNA for the CDR3: TGTGCCATCAGTGAATGGCAGGGGGCCACTGAAGCTTTCTTT. Translating gives CAISEWQGATEAFF.

This clonotype has only a few counts. This chain connects TRBV6-2 or TRBV6-3 to TRBJ2-1; 7 nucleotides match TRBD1. CDR3 length: 14 amino acids. The junction had 6 bases not matched to a gene; V was cut back by 7 bases and J by 3 bases. Germline V gives CDR1 MNHEY, CDR2 SVGEGT. DNA of the CDR3: TGTGCCAGCACGGACAGGAGCTTCTACAATGAGCAGTTCTTC. It is translated as CASTDRSFYNEQFF.

The genes are TRBV25-1 and TRBJ2-3; 10 nucleotides line up with TRBD2. Germline lookup yields CDR1 MGHDK and CDR2 SYGVNS. Germline trimming cut 1 base from V and 3 bases from J; bases unmatched to any gene: 4. This CDR3 is built from 16 residues. As DNA, the CDR3 is TGTGCCAGCAGTGAATCGAGCGGGGGGGCTACAGATACGCAGTATTTT. As protein: CASSESSGGATDTQYF. The complete variable domain, with remaining parts taken from reference TRBV25-1 and TRBJ2-3, reads EADIYQTPRYLVIGTGKKITLECSQTMGHDKMYWYQQDPGMELHLIHYSYGVNSTEKGDLSSESTVSRIRTEHFPLTLESARPSHTSQYLCASSESSGGATDTQYFGPGTRLTVL.

The chain recombines TRBV19 with TRBJ2-7; D ambiguous. The germline V gene encodes CDR1 LNHDA and CDR2 SQIVND (reference sequence). Between the trimmed V and J ends, which lost 5 bases and 2 bases, there was a span of 10 bases. This CDR3 has 13 residues. CDR3 nucleotides: TGTGCCAGTAGTCCAGGCAAAACCTACGAGCAGTACTTC. Translating gives CASSPGKTYEQYF.

This clonotype has only a few counts. V gene TRBV24-1 combines with J gene TRBJ2-3, with D hard to call. This CDR3 contains 14 residues. Trimming took off 3 bases at V and 3 bases at J, with 9 bases between the two ends. Per germline, CDR1 KGHDR and CDR2 SFDVKD. For the CDR3, the DNA is TGTGCCACCAGTGATCCCCCCTCGACAGATACGCAGTATTTT. It codes for CATSDPPSTDTQYF.

This clonotype was picked up many times. This chain connects TRBV7-6 to TRBJ2-7; maybe TRBD1 (6 bases). Trimming removed 3 bases at V and 4 bases at J, with 10 bases between. The CDR3 extends over 13 amino acids. Germline CDR1 is SGHVS and CDR2 is FNYEAQ. The DNA for the CDR3 is TGTGCCAGCAGCTTCGGACAGTCTTACGAGCAGTACTTC. It yields the protein CASSFGQSYEQYF. Full variable domain (remainder filled in from reference TRBV7-6 and TRBJ2-7): GAGVSQSPRYKVTKRGQDVALRCDPISGHVSLYWYRQALGQGPEFLTYFNYEAQQDKSGLPNDRFSAERPEGSISTLTIQRTEQRDSAMYRCASSFGQSYEQYFGPGTRLTVT.

This clonotype was counted at least ten times. This chain joins TRBV7-8 and TRBJ1-5, with no clear D. The CDR3 consists of 16 residues. The V end was cut by 2 bases, the J end by 2 bases, with 13 bases between. CDR1 and CDR2 from the germline V gene are SGHVS and FQNEAQ. DNA of the CDR3: TGTGCCAGCAGCTTATCGGGCAGGTTAGGCAATCAGCCCCAGCATTTT. Protein sequence: CASSLSGRLGNQPQHF.

V gene TRBV10-3 combines with J gene TRBJ1-5; no firm D call. This CDR3 comprises 10 residues. Trimming shortened V by 8 bases and J by 5 bases, and 4 bases separated the two germline ends. CDR1 is ENHRY and CDR2 is SYGVKD in the germline V gene. DNA of the CDR3: TGTGCCATCGGCGATCAGCCCCAGCATTTT. It specifies CAIGDQPQHF.

The V and J genes are TRBV7-8 and TRBJ1-1, with D perhaps TRBD1 (5 bases). V lost 4 bases to trimming and J lost 5 bases, with 17 bases between them. This CDR3 contains 15 residues. Germline CDR1 reads SGHVS; CDR2 reads FQNEAQ. CDR3 sequence: CASSSYLAGRTEAFF. CDR3 nucleotide sequence: TGTGCCAGCAGCTCCTACCTGGCAGGGAGGACTGAAGCTTTCTTT.

This clonotype was seen a few times. The rearrangement joins TRBV25-1 to TRBJ1-2; 9 nucleotides align to TRBD1. The CDR3 runs to 16 residues. The V gene's germline CDR1 is MGHDK and CDR2 SYGVNS. V lost 4 bases, J lost 5 bases, and 11 bases stayed unmatched. CDR3 DNA sequence: TGTGCCAGCAGTGCCCCGGGACAGGGCTTGGGATATGGCTACACCTTC. It translates to CASSAPGQGLGYGYTF.

The V and J genes are TRBV7-3 and TRBJ2-3; TRBD1 matches at 9 bases. Germline V CDR1 and CDR2: SGHTA, FQGTGA. The CDR3 sequence is 16 residues long. V shed 4 bases and J 2 bases; nucleotides not matched to a gene: 7. The CDR3 protein is CASSSWTGDHTDTQYF. The CDR3 DNA is TGTGCCAGCAGCTCATGGACAGGGGACCACACAGATACGCAGTATTTT.

Points on this clonotype: This may stem from a read error, because a much larger clone lies one nucleotide away. The J gene is TRBJ2-2, the V gene TRBV7-6, with 9 bases matching TRBD2. There are 16 residues in the CDR3. The germline V gene encodes CDR1 SGHVS and CDR2 FNYEAQ. The DNA for the CDR3 is TGTGCCAACAGCTCCCATCTGGCGGGGGGGCCCTGGGAGCTGTTTTTT. This encodes CANSSHLAGGPWELFF.

This chain joins TRBV6-6 and TRBJ1-2, with D tentatively TRBD1 (5 bases). V lost 5 bases, J lost 4 bases, and 17 bases lay in between. The CDR3 spans 15 residues. Germline CDR1 reads MNHNY; CDR2 reads SVGAGI (reference sequence). CDR3 bases: TGTGCCAGCAGTATTGGGGACGGTATGCTCTATGGCTACACCTTC. Its translation: CASSIGDGMLYGYTF.

This clonotype was recorded a few times. CDR3 sequence reads: CASSPPSGGDSYEQYF. In nucleotides, the CDR3 is TGTGCCAGCAGCCCTCCATCCGGGGGCGACTCCTACGAGCAGTACTTC. V and J are TRBV9 and TRBJ2-7; D assignment may be TRBD1 or TRBD2 (6 bases each). CDR3 length: 16 residues. Germline assignment: CDR1 SGDLS and CDR2 YYNGEE. The V end lost 4 bases, the J end lost 0 bases, and 17 bases lay between the germline ends.

The CDR3 DNA reads as TGCAGTGCCTCCCTTCCCAACAGGGCCTTCTCCTACGAGCAGTACTTC. It is translated as CSASLPNRAFSYEQYF. The rearrangement joins TRBV20-1 to TRBJ2-7, with a tentative D call TRBD1 (6 bases). CDR1 DFQATT and CDR2 SNEGSKA come from the germline V gene (reference sequence). The CDR3 has 16 amino acids. The V end lost 6 bases, the J end lost 0 bases, and 21 bases lay between the germline ends.

This chain connects TRBV5-3 to TRBJ1-2; 8 nucleotides line up with TRBD1. TRBV5-3 is an ORF, with its function uncertain. Trimming removed 8 bases from V and 7 bases from J; junction bases left unmatched: 16. This CDR3 has 15 residues. The CDR3 bases are TGTGCCAGCAGCCATTACCAGGGGGCAGGAAGTGGCTACACCTTC. Its protein is CASSHYQGAGSGYTF.

A few counts support this clonotype. The rearrangement joins TRBV28 to TRBJ2-1; 8 bases are a match to TRBD1. Germline values: CDR1 MDHEN, CDR2 SYDVKM. CDR3 length: 15 amino acids. J was trimmed by 8 bases and V by 5 bases; bases with no gene match: 11. CDR3 sequence: CASSLEADRDDEQFF. CDR3 coding DNA: TGTGCCAGCAGTCTTGAGGCGGACAGGGACGATGAGCAGTTCTTC.

This clonotype was counted a few times. The chain has TRBV28 and TRBJ2-3; D is perhaps TRBD2 (6 bases). This CDR3 is 16 amino acids long. Trimming pared 2 bases from V and 3 bases from J, leaving 15 bases between. Germline V gene data show CDR1 as MDHEN and CDR2 as SYDVKM. CDR3 protein: CASSLRAGRMTDTQYF. For the CDR3, the DNA is TGTGCCAGCAGTTTACGGGCGGGGAGAATGACAGATACGCAGTATTTT.

The chain has TRBV29-1 and TRBJ2-5; 12 nucleotides line up with TRBD2. The germline gives CDR1 SQVTM, CDR2 ANQGSEA. The trim removed 7 bases at V and 3 bases at J, leaving 9 bases unmatched. The CDR3 length is 15 residues. The CDR3 sequence is CSAGSSGGVKETQYF. In DNA form, the CDR3 reads TGCAGCGCCGGGTCTAGCGGGGGGGTGAAAGAGACCCAGTACTTC.

V and J are TRBV20-1 and TRBJ1-2; 12 positions agree with TRBD1. In germline, CDR1 is DFQATT, CDR2 SNEGSKA (reference sequence). The CDR3 totals 15 residues. CDR3 DNA sequence: TGCAGCGCCGGGGACCGGGACAGGGGGCCGGAGGGCTACACCTTC. Residues: CSAGDRDRGPEGYTF.

This clonotype came up many times. V is TRBV12-3 or TRBV12-4 and J is TRBJ2-1; D is uncertain. CDR3 size: 16 residues. V shed 5 bases and J shed 2 bases, with 16 bases lying between them. CDR3 in amino acids: CASSHSASGPYNEQFF. The CDR3 region has the DNA TGTGCCAGCAGTCACAGCGCATCAGGACCCTACAATGAGCAGTTCTTC.

The V gene is TRBV2, the J gene TRBJ1-1; 8 bases line up with TRBD1. Germline trimming cut 1 base from V and 4 bases from J; bases unmatched to any gene: 5. The length of the CDR3 is 15 residues. CDR1 SNHLY and CDR2 FYNNEI come from the germline V gene. CDR3 sequence (DNA): TGTGCCAGCAGTGAAGGGACAGGGCCGGGCACTGAAGCTTTCTTT. Its translation: CASSEGTGPGTEAFF.

The CDR3 sequence is CASSGDRTETQYF. CDR3 sequence (DNA): TGTGCCAGCAGTGGGGACAGGACGGAGACCCAGTACTTC. The chain uses TRBV12-3 or TRBV12-4 and TRBJ2-5, with TRBD1 matching 8 bases. Trimming took 5 bases from V and 5 from J; bases not matched to a gene: 4. The CDR3 has 13 residues.

In nucleotides, the CDR3 is TGTGCCAGCAGTGTGGGCGGGGGGACTTTCGAGCAGTACGTC. This gives the protein CASSVGGGTFEQYV. This rearrangement joins TRBV2 to TRBJ2-7, with TRBD2 identical over 8 bases. The CDR3 sequence is 14 residues long. Trimming at V came to 4 bases and at J to 6 bases, leaving 8 bases not matched to a gene. Germline-derived CDR1 and CDR2 are SNHLY and FYNNEI.